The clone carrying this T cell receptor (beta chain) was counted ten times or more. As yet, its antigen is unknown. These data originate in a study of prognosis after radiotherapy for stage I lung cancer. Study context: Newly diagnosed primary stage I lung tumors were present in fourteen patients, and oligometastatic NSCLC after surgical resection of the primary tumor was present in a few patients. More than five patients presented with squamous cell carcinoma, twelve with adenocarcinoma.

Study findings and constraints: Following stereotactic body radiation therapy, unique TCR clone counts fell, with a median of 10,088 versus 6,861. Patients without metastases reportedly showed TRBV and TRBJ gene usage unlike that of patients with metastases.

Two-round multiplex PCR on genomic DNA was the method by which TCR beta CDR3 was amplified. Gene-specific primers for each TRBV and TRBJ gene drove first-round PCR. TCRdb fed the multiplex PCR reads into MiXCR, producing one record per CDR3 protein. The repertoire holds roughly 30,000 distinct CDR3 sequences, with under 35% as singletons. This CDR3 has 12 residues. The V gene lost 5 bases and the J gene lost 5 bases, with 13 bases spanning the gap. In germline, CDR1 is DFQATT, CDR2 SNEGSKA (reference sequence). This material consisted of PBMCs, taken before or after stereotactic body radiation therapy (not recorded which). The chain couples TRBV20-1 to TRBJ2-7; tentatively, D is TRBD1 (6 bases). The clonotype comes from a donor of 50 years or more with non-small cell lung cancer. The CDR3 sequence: CSAFQDSDEQYF. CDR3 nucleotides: TGCAGTGCTTTCCAGGACAGTGACGAGCAGTACTTC.